This TCR beta chain was observed in a study of blood T cells in healthy people across ages. Germline V gives CDR1 DFQATT, CDR2 SNEGSKA (reference sequence). The V gene lost 1 base and the J gene lost 4 bases, with 8 bases spanning the gap. CDR3 length equals 14 residues. The authors ran a second PCR of about 6 to 12 cycles using a sample-barcoded 5' primer and a J-beta primer mix. TCRdb reanalysed the 5' RACE reads using MiXCR and keeps one entry per CDR3 protein. The data contain hundreds of thousands of distinct CDR3 sequences, 49% of them seen just once; the ten biggest clones take up under 35%. V usage is TRBV20-1 and J usage is TRBJ2-6; the D is unclear. The clonotype was recovered from a woman aged 60 to 75 in good health. Material for sequencing was blood. CDR3 residues: CSARGPWGANVLTF. The CDR3 bases are TGCAGTGCTAGAGGCCCGTGGGGGGCCAACGTCCTGACTTTC.